The 29 T cell receptor beta chains below come from one sample, sequenced in a study of blood T cell repertoires in COVID-19. Clones were read by immunoSEQ multiplex PCR, and TCRdb kept only the in-frame ones, dropping some. The sample carries fewer than 300,000 clones, approximately 90% recorded once. Source material: PBMCs or T cells enriched from blood (not recorded which). The receptors stem from a woman aged 40 to 55 with acute COVID-19.

J is TRBJ1-2 and V is TRBV28, with D unresolved. The germline V gene has CDR1 MDHEN and CDR2 SYDVKM. The CDR3 is 15 amino acids. The germline V and J ends were trimmed by 5 bases and 4 bases, with 17 bases remaining between them. The CDR3 nucleotides are TGTGCCAGCAGTCACCGAGAGGTGGCTCCCTATGGCTACACCTTC. This translates into CASSHREVAPYGYTF.

This chain links TRBV7-6 with TRBJ1-4; TRBD1 matches at 7 bases. V trimming: 5 bases; J trimming: 7 bases; junction bases outside the gene matches: 7. The CDR3 contains 14 residues. The V gene's germline CDR1 is SGHVS and CDR2 FNYEAQ. This CDR3 reads CASSPTGYGEKLFF. The CDR3 region has the DNA TGTGCCAGCAGCCCGACAGGGTATGGTGAAAAACTGTTTTTT.

The V and J genes are TRBV19 and TRBJ1-1; D is undetermined. This CDR3 is 14 amino acids long. Germline CDR1 is LNHDA and CDR2 is SQIVND (reference sequence). Trimming removed 1 base from V and 1 base from J, with 7 bases in between. CDR3 sequence: CASSIAQKNTEAFF. CDR3 nucleotide sequence: TGTGCCAGTAGTATAGCCCAGAAGAACACTGAAGCTTTCTTT.

This sequence joins TRBV19 and TRBJ2-4; D is perhaps TRBD1 (7 bases). Germline loops: CDR1 LNHDA, CDR2 SQIVND (reference sequence). This CDR3 is built from 19 residues. V gave up 7 bases and J gave up 0 bases, with 25 bases separating them. The DNA for the CDR3 is TGTGCCAGTACGATCCCTAGACAGGGAGGACGAATAGCCAAAAACATTCAGTACTTC. This encodes CASTIPRQGGRIAKNIQYF. The variable domain in full, with the rest retrieved from reference TRBV19 and TRBJ2-4, is DGGITQSPKYLFRKEGQNVTLSCEQNLNHDAMYWYRQDPGQGLRLIYYSQIVNDFQKGDIAEGYSVSREKKESFPLTVTSAQKNPTAFYLCASTIPRQGGRIAKNIQYFGAGTRLSVL.

The chain recombines TRBV5-6 with TRBJ2-7, with TRBD1 matching 8 bases. Germline V gene sequence: CDR1 SGHDT, CDR2 YYEEEE. The CDR3 consists of 14 residues. The V and J ends lost 2 bases and 3 bases, in that order; junction bases with no gene match: 4. The CDR3 nucleotides read TGTGCCAGCAGCTTAGGACAGGGCCGCTACGAGCAGTACTTC. Protein sequence: CASSLGQGRYEQYF. The variable domain in full, with the rest retrieved from reference TRBV5-6 and TRBJ2-7, is DAGVTQSPTHLIKTRGQQVTLRCSPKSGHDTVSWYQQALGQGPQFIFQYYEEEERQRGNFPDRFSGHQFPNYSSELNVNALLLGDSALYLCASSLGQGRYEQYFGPGTRLTVT.

The chain carries TRBV7-2 and TRBJ1-1, with D possibly being TRBD1 (6 bases). CDR3 length: 19 residues. Germline CDR1 SGHTA, CDR2 FQGNSA. The V and J ends lost 2 bases and 1 base respectively, with 23 bases between them. The CDR3 loop is CASSLPGPGQKQRNTEAFF. The CDR3 DNA sequence: TGTGCCAGCAGCTTACCCGGGCCGGGACAAAAACAGAGGAACACTGAAGCTTTCTTT.

CDR3 bases: TGTGCCAGTAGGACAGGGGACTACACCGGGGAGCTGTTTTTT. It codes for CASRTGDYTGELFF. This chain joins TRBV19 and TRBJ2-2, with TRBD1 identical over 8 bases. Germline CDR1 and CDR2: LNHDA and SQIVND (reference sequence). With V trimmed by 6 bases and J by 3 bases, 3 bases remained unmatched. This CDR3 spans 14 amino acids. The full variable domain, its missing parts supplied by reference TRBV19 and TRBJ2-2, is DGGITQSPKYLFRKEGQNVTLSCEQNLNHDAMYWYRQDPGQGLRLIYYSQIVNDFQKGDIAEGYSVSREKKESFPLTVTSAQKNPTAFYLCASRTGDYTGELFFGEGSRLTVL.

This clone was counted ten times or more. The chain has TRBV7-9 and TRBJ1-2, with 8 bases aligning to TRBD1. The CDR3 runs to 15 residues. V lost 5 bases, J lost 7 bases, and 12 bases stayed unmatched. The V gene's germline CDR1 is SEHNR and CDR2 FQNEAQ (reference sequence). Here the CDR3 reads CASSLKGQVVLGYTF. For the CDR3, the DNA is TGTGCCAGCAGCCTAAAGGGACAGGTAGTTCTTGGCTACACCTTC. The entire variable domain, with the rest obtained from reference TRBV7-9 and TRBJ1-2, is as follows: DTGVSQNPRHKITKRGQNVTFRCDPISEHNRLYWYRQTLGQGPEFLTYFQNEAQLEKSRLLSDRFSAERPKGSFSTLEIQRTEQGDSAMYLCASSLKGQVVLGYTFGSGTRLTVV.

The chain combines TRBV10-3 with TRBJ1-4, with D possibly matching TRBD1 (5 bases). The CDR3 contains 15 residues. V lost 2 bases and J 6 bases, leaving 13 bases between the germline ends. Looked up from germline, CDR1 is ENHRY and CDR2 is SYGVKD. The CDR3: CAISEPKAGDEKLFF. CDR3 sequence (DNA): TGTGCCATCAGTGAGCCCAAGGCGGGGGATGAAAAACTGTTTTTT.

CDR3 nucleotides: TGTGCCAGCAGTTTCAGGCCGCAGCCTTACTACAATGAGCAGTTCTTC. Its translation: CASSFRPQPYYNEQFF. V usage is TRBV27 and J usage is TRBJ2-1; the D is unclear. Looked up from germline, CDR1 is MNHEY and CDR2 is SMNVEV (reference sequence). Between the trimmed V and J ends, which lost 3 bases and 3 bases, there was a span of 15 bases. The CDR3 extends over 16 amino acids.

The V gene is TRBV19, the J gene TRBJ2-3; TRBD2 matches 9 bases. V lost 3 bases, J lost 1 base, and 8 bases stayed unmatched. CDR1 and CDR2 from the germline V gene are LNHDA and SQIVND (reference sequence). The CDR3 spans 17 residues. For the CDR3, the DNA is TGTGCCAGTAGTATTGGTTTGACTAGCGGTGGCACAGATACGCAGTATTTT. This sequence encodes CASSIGLTSGGTDTQYF. The full variable domain, with the rest looked up from reference TRBV19 and TRBJ2-3, is DGGITQSPKYLFRKEGQNVTLSCEQNLNHDAMYWYRQDPGQGLRLIYYSQIVNDFQKGDIAEGYSVSREKKESFPLTVTSAQKNPTAFYLCASSIGLTSGGTDTQYFGPGTRLTVL.

This clone appeared a single time. This chain connects TRBV28 to TRBJ2-3, with 12 bases that match TRBD2. This CDR3 is 17 amino acids long. Germline CDR1 and CDR2: MDHEN and SYDVKM. V shed 3 bases, J shed 2 bases, and the junction held 6 bases outside the gene matches. CDR3: CASSFYGLAGFTDTQYF. In nucleotides, the CDR3 is TGTGCCAGCAGTTTCTATGGACTAGCGGGGTTCACAGATACGCAGTATTTT.

The CDR3 bases are TGTGCCTGGAGTCCGGGACAGGGGGTTGGAAACACCATATATTTT. It codes for CAWSPGQGVGNTIYF. The V gene is TRBV30, the J gene TRBJ1-3; 11 bases are shared with TRBD1. Trimming at V came to 2 bases and at J to 3 bases, leaving 3 bases not matched to a gene. Germline-derived CDR1 and CDR2 are GTSNPN and SVGIG (reference sequence). This CDR3 contains 15 residues.

This clone was counted once. The chain links TRBV25-1 to TRBJ2-1; 11 bases fit TRBD2. The CDR3 runs 15 residues. The ends lost 4 bases at V and 8 bases at J; junction bases unmatched: 7. Germline CDR1 is MGHDK and CDR2 is SYGVNS. The CDR3 nucleotides are TGTGCCAGCAGTGGGGTAGCGGGAGGGTGGTATGAGCAGTTCTTC. This codes for CASSGVAGGWYEQFF.

The J gene is TRBJ1-2, the V gene TRBV6-5; D not resolved. The CDR3 has 14 residues. The germline CDR1 and CDR2 sequences are MNHEY and SVGAGI. V lost 5 bases to trimming and J lost 4 bases, with 14 bases between them. The CDR3 DNA is TGTGCCAGCAGTCCCGCCCAGGTGGCCTATGGCTACACCTTC. The encoded protein is CASSPAQVAYGYTF.

The chain employs TRBV7-2 and TRBJ1-2; D is undetermined. V shed 2 bases and J shed 8 bases, with 12 bases lying between them. CDR1 SGHTA and CDR2 FQGNSA come from the germline V gene. This CDR3 is 13 amino acids long. In nucleotides, the CDR3 is TGTGCCAGCAGCTTATTCGGGGTTGAAGGCTACACCTTC. Protein: CASSLFGVEGYTF.

The chain carries TRBV29-1 and TRBJ1-1; D gene unclear. The CDR3 sequence is 14 residues long. V lost 6 bases and J lost 0, with 14 bases in between. Germline lookup yields CDR1 SQVTM and CDR2 ANQGSEA. The CDR3 protein is CSVPGSGVNTEAFF. CDR3 coding DNA: TGCAGCGTCCCCGGGAGCGGGGTGAACACTGAAGCTTTCTTT.

This chain connects TRBV6-5 to TRBJ1-2; a possible D gene is TRBD1 (6 bases). The CDR3 runs to 13 residues. Trimming cost V 6 bases and J 4 bases, with 12 bases left between them. Germline V CDR1 and CDR2: MNHEY, SVGAGI. In DNA form, the CDR3 reads TGTGCCAGCAGCCCCGGACAGTTCTATGGCTACACCTTC. Translating it yields CASSPGQFYGYTF.

This rearrangement joins TRBV7-2 to TRBJ1-2; no firm D call. Per germline, CDR1 SGHTA and CDR2 FQGNSA. The CDR3 is made up of 15 amino acids. Trimming shortened V by 0 bases and J by 7 bases, and 15 bases separated the two germline ends. The CDR3 is CASSLAPAEVSGYTF. The DNA for the CDR3 is TGTGCCAGCAGCTTAGCGCCCGCGGAGGTTAGTGGCTACACCTTC.

The V call is TRBV2, the J call TRBJ2-1, with 8 bases fitting TRBD1. V lost 6 bases, J lost 8 bases, and 12 bases stayed unmatched. Germline V gene data show CDR1 as SNHLY and CDR2 as FYNNEI. This CDR3 comprises 15 residues. Here the CDR3 reads CASRDLTGAVDEQFF. The CDR3, as DNA: TGTGCCAGCAGGGACCTGACAGGGGCAGTGGATGAGCAGTTCTTC.

The gene calls are TRBV18 and TRBJ1-5; tentatively, D is TRBD1 (5 bases). The germline CDR1 and CDR2 sequences are KGHSH and LQKENI. V lost 5 bases and J lost 0, with 14 bases in between. The CDR3 has 16 amino acids. CDR3 amino acids: CASSADSPFSNQPQHF. The CDR3 DNA reads as TGTGCCAGCTCAGCCGACAGCCCGTTTAGCAATCAGCCCCAGCATTTT.

This chain connects TRBV11-3 to TRBJ2-7, with D maybe TRBD2 (6 bases). Germline CDR1 SGHNT, CDR2 YENEEA. This CDR3 region has 13 residues. V shed 5 bases and J shed 6 bases, with 14 bases lying between them. The DNA for the CDR3 is TGTGCCAGCAGCCCCCCAGCCGGGGGCGAGCAGTACTTC. Amino acid sequence: CASSPPAGGEQYF.

The J gene is TRBJ2-7, the V gene TRBV19; 9 nucleotides agree with TRBD1. The CDR3 extends over 14 amino acids. Per germline, CDR1 LNHDA and CDR2 SQIVND (reference sequence). V was pared by 4 bases and J by 4 bases, with 5 bases of the junction left unmatched. The CDR3 DNA reads TGTGCCAGTAGTAATGACAGGGGGGGGTACGAGCAGTACTTC. It specifies CASSNDRGGYEQYF.

In this sample, this clone turned up once. The chain combines TRBV30 with TRBJ1-6; TRBD1 aligns across 7 bases. Germline V lookup: CDR1 GTSNPN, CDR2 SVGIG (reference sequence). There are 13 residues in the CDR3. Germline trimming cut 7 bases from V and 10 bases from J; bases unmatched to any gene: 10. The CDR3 is CAYSDRDDSPLHF. The CDR3 coding sequence is TGTGCCTATAGCGACAGGGACGACTCACCCCTCCACTTT.

This clone was seen once. The chain has TRBV12-3 or TRBV12-4 and TRBJ1-2; D not certain. There are 13 residues in the CDR3. The V and J ends lost 8 bases and 7 bases respectively, with 17 bases between them. CDR3 in amino acids: CASGNGRGTGYTF. As DNA, the CDR3 is TGTGCCAGCGGAAACGGACGGGGAACTGGCTACACCTTC.

The gene calls are TRBV19 and TRBJ2-4; 7 bases fit TRBD1. Trimming took 6 bases from V and 8 from J; bases not matched to a gene: 10. The CDR3 is 14 residues long. CDR1 is LNHDA and CDR2 is SQIVND in the germline V gene (reference sequence). For the CDR3, the DNA is TGTGCCAGTAGCTTGACAGGGCGCAGGGACATTCAGTACTTC. It specifies CASSLTGRRDIQYF.

The chain links TRBV10-3 to TRBJ2-7; 9 bases fit TRBD2. V shed 6 bases, J shed 3 bases, and the junction held 9 bases outside the gene matches. CDR1 and CDR2 from the germline V gene are ENHRY and SYGVKD. This CDR3 is 15 amino acids long. This CDR3 is CAIRADSGRGYEQYF. CDR3 DNA: TGTGCCATCAGAGCAGATAGCGGGAGAGGCTACGAGCAGTACTTC.

This sequence joins TRBV16 and TRBJ1-6; 9 bases map to TRBD1. Per germline, CDR1 KGHSY and CDR2 FQNENV. This CDR3 comprises 16 residues. The junction had 4 bases not matched to a gene; V was cut back by 0 bases and J by 7 bases. The CDR3 DNA reads as TGTGCCAGCAGCCAATCACGGGACAGGGTCAATTCACCCCTCCACTTT. Protein sequence: CASSQSRDRVNSPLHF.

The rearrangement uses TRBV30 and TRBJ2-7; 9 bases agree with TRBD2. After removal of 5 bases from V and 4 bases from J, the junction contained 9 bases not matched to a gene. The CDR3 sequence is 14 residues long. Germline loops: CDR1 GTSNPN, CDR2 SVGIG (reference sequence). CDR3 protein: CAWSIAGVTYEQYF. CDR3 nucleotide sequence: TGTGCCTGGTCAATAGCGGGGGTTACATACGAGCAGTACTTC.